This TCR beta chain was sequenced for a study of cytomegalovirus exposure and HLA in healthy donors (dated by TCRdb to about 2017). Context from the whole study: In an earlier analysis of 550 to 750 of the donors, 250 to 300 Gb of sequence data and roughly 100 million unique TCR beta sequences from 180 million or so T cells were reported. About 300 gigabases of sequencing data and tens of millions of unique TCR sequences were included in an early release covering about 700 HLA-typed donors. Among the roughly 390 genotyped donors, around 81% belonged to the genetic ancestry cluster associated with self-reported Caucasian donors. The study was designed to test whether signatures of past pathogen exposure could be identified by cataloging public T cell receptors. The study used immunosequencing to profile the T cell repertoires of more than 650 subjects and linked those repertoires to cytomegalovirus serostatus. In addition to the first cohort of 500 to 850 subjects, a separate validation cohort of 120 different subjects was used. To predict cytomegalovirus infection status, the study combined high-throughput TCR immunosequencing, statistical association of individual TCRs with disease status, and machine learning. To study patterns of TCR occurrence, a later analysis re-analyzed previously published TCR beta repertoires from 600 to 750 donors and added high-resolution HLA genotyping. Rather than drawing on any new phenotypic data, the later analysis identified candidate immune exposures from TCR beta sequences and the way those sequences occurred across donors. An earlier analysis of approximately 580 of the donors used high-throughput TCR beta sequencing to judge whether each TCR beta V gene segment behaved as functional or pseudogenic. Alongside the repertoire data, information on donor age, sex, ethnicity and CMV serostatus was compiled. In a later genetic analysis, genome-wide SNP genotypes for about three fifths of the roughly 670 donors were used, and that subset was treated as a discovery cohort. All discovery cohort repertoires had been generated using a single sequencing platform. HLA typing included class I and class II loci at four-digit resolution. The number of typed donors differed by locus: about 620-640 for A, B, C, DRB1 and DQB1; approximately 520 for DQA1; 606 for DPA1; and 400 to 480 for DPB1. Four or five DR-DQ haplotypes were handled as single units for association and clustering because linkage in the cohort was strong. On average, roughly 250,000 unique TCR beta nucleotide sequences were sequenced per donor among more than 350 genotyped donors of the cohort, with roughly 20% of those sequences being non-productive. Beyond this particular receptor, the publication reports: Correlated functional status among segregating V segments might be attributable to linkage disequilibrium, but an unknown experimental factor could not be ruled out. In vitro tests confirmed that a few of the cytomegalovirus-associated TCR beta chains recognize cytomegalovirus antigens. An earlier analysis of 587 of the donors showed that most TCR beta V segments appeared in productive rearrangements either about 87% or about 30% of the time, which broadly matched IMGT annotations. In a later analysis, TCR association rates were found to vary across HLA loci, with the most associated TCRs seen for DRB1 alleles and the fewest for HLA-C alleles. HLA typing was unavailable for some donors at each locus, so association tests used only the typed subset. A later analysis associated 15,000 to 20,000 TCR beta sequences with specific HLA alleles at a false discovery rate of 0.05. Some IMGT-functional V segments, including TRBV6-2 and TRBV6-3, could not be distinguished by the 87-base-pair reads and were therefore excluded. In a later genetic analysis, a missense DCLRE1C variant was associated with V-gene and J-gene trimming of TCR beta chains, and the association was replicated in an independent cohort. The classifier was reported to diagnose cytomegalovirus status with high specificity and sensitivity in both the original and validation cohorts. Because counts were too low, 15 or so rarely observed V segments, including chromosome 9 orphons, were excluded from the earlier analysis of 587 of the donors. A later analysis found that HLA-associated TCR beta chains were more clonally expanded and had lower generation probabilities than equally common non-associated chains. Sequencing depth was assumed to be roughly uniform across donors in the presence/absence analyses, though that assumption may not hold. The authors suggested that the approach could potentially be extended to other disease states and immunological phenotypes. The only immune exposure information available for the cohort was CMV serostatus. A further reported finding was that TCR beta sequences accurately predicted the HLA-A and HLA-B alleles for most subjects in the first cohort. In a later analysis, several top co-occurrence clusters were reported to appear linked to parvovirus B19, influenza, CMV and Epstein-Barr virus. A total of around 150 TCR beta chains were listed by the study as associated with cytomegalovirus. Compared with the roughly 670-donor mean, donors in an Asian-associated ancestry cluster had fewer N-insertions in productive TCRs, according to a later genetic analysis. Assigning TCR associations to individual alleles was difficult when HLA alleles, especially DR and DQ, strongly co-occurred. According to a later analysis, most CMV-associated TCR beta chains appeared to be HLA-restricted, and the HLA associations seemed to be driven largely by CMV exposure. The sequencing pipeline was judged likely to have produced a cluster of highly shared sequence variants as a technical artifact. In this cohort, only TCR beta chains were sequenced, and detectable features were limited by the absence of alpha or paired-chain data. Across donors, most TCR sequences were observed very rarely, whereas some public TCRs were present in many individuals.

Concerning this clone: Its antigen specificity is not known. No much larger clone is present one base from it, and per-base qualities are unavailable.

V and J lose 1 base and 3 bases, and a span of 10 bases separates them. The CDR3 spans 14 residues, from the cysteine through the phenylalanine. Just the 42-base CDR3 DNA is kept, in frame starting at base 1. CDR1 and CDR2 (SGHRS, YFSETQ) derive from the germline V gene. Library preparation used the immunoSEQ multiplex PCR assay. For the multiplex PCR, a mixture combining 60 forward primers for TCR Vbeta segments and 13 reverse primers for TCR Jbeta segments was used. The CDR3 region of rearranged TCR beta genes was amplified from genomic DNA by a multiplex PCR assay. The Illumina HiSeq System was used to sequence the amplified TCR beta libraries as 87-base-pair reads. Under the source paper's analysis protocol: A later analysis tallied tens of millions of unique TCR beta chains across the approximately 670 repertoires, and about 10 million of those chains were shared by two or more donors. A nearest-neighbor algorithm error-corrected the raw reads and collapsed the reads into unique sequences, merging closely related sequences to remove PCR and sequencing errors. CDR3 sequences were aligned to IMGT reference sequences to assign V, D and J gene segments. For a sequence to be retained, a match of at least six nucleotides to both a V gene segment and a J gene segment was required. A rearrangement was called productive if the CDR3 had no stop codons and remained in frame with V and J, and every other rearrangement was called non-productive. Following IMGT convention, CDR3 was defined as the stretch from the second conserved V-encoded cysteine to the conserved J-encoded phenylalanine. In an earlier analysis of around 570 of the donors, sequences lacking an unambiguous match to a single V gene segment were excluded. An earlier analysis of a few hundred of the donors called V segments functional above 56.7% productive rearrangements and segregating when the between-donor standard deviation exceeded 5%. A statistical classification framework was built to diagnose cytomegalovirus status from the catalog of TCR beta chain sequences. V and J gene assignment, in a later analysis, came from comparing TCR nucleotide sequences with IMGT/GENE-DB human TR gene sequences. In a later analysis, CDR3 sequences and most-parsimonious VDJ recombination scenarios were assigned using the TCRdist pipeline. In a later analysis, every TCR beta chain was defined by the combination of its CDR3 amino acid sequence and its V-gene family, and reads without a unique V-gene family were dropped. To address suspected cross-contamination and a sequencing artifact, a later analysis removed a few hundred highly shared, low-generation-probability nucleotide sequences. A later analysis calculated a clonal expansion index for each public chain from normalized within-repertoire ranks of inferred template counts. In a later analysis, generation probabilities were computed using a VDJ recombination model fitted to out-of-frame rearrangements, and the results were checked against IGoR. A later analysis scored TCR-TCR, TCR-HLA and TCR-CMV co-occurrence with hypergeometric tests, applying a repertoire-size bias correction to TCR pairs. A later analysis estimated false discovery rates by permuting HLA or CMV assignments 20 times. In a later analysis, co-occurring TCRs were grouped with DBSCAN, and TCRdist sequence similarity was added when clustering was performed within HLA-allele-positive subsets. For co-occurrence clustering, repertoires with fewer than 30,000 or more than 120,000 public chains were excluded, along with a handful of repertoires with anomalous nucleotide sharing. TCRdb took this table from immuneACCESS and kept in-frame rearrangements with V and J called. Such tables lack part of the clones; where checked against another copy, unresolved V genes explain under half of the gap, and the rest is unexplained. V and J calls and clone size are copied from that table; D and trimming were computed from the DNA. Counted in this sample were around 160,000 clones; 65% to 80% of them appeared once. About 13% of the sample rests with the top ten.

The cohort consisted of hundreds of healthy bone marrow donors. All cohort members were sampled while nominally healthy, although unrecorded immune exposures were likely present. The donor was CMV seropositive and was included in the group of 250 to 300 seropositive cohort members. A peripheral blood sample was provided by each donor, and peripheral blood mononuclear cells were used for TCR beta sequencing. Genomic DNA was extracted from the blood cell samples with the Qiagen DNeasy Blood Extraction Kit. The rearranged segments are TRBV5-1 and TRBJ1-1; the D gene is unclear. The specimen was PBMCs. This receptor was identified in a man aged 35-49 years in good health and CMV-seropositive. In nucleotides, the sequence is TGCGCCAGCAGCTTGCTAAACCCGGACACTGAAGCTTTCTTT. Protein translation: CASSLLNPDTEAFF.